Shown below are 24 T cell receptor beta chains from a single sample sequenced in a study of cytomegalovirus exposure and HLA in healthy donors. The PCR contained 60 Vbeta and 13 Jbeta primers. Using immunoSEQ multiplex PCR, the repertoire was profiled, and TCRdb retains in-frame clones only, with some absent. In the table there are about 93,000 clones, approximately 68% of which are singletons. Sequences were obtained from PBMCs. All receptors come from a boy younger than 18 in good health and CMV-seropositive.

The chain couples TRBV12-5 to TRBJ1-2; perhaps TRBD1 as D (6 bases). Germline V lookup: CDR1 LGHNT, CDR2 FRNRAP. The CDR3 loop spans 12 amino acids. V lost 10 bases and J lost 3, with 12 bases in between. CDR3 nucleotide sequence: TGTGCTAAGAGGGACACCTACTATGGCTACACCTTC. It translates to CAKRDTYYGYTF.

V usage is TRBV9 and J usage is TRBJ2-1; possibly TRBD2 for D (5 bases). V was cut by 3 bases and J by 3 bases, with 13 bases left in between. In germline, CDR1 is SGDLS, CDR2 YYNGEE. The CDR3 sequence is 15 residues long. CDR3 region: CASSAAGDYYNEQFF. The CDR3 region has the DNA TGTGCCAGCAGCGCCGCCGGTGACTACTACAATGAGCAGTTCTTC.

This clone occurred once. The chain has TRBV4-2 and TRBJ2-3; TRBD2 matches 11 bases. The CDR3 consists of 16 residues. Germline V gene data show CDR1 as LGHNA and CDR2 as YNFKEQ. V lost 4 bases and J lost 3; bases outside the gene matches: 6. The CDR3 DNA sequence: TGTGCCAGCAGCCGACCACTAGCGGGGGATACAGATACGCAGTATTTT. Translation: CASSRPLAGDTDTQYF.

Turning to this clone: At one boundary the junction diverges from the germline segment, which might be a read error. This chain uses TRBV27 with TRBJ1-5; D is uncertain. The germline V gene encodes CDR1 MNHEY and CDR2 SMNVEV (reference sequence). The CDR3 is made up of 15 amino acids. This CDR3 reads CASSWSRSTNQPRHF. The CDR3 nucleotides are TGTGCCAGCAGTTGGTCGCGCAGCACTAATCAGCCCCGGCATTTT.

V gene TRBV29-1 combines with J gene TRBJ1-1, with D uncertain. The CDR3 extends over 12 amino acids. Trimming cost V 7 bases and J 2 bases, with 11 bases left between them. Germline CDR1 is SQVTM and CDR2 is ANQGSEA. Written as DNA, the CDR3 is TGCAGCGCTCTGACACCTAACACTGAAGCTTTCTTT. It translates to CSALTPNTEAFF.

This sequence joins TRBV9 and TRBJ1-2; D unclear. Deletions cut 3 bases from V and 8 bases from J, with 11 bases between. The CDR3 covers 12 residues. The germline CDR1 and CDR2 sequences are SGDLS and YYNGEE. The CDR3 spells CASSEVGEGYTF. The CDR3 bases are TGTGCCAGCAGCGAAGTTGGTGAGGGCTACACCTTC.

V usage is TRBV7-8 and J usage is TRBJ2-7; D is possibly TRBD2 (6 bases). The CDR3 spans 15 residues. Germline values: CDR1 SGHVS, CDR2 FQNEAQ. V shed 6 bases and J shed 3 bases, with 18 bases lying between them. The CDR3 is CASRATRGGGYEQYF. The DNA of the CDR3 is TGTGCCAGCAGGGCAACTAGGGGAGGCGGCTACGAGCAGTACTTC.

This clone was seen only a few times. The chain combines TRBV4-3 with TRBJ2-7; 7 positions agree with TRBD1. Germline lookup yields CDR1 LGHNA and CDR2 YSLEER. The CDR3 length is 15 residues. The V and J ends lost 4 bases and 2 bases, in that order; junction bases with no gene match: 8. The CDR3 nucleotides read TGCGCCAGCAGCCGCAGCTGGGACAGCACCTACGAGCAGTACTTC. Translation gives CASSRSWDSTYEQYF.

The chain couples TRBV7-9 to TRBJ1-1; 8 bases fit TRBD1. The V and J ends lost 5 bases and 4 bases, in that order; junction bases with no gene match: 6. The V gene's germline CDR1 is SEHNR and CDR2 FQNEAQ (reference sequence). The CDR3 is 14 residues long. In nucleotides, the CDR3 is TGTGCCAGCAGCGCCAACAGGGGGGGCACTGAAGCTTTCTTT. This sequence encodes CASSANRGGTEAFF.

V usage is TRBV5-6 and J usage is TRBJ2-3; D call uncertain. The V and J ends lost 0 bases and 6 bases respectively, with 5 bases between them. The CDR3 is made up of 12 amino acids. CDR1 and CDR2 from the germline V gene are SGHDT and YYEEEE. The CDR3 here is CASSLGIDTQYF. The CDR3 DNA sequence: TGTGCCAGCAGCTTGGGTATTGATACGCAGTATTTT.

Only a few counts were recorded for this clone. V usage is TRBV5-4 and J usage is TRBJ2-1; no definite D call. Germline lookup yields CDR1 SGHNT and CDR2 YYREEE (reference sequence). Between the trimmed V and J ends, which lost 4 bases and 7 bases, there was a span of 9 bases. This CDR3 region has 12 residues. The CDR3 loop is CASSLNRNEQFF. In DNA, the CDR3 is TGTGCCAGCAGCCTAAACCGTAATGAGCAGTTCTTC.

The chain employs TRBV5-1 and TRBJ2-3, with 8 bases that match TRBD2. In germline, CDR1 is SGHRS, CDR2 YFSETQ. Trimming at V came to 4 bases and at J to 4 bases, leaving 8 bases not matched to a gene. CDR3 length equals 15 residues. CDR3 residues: CASSDPSGSADTQYF. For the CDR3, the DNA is TGCGCCAGCAGCGACCCCAGCGGGAGTGCAGATACGCAGTATTTT.

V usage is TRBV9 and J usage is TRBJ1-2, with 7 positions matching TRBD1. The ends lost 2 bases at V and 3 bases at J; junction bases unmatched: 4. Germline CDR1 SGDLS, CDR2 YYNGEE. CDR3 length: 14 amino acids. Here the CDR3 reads CASSVFTGDYGYTF. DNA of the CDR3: TGTGCCAGCAGCGTGTTTACAGGGGACTATGGCTACACCTTC.

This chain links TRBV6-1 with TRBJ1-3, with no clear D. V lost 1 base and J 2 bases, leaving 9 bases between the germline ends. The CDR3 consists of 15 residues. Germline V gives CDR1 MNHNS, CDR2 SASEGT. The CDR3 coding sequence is TGTGCCAGCAGTGAAGTTCGGGTGACTGGAAACACCATATATTTT. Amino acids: CASSEVRVTGNTIYF.

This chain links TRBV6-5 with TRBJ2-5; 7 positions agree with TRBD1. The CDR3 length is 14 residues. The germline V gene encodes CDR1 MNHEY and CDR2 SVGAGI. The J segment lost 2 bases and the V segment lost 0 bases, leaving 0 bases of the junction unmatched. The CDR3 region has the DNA TGTGCCAGCAGTTACTCGGACAGGCAAGAGACCCAGTACTTC. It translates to CASSYSDRQETQYF.

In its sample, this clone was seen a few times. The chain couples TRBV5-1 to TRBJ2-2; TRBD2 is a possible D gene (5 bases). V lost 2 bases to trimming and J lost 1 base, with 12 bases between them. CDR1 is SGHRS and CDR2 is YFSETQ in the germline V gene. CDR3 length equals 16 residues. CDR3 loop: CASSFTGKMNTGELFF. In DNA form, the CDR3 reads TGCGCCAGCAGCTTTACCGGGAAAATGAACACCGGGGAGCTGTTTTTT.

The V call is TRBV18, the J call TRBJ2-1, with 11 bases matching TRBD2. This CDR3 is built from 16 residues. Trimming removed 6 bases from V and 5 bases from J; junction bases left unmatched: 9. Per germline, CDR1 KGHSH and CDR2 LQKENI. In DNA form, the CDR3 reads TGTGCCAGCTCTCAACCCGGACTAGCGGGTAACAATGAGCAGTTCTTC. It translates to CASSQPGLAGNNEQFF.

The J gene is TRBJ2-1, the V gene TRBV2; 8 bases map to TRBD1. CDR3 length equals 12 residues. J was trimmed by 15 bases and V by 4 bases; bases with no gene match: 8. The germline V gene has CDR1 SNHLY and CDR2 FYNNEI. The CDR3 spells CASSGDRGAWFF. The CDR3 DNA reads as TGTGCCAGCAGTGGCGACAGGGGCGCGTGGTTCTTC.

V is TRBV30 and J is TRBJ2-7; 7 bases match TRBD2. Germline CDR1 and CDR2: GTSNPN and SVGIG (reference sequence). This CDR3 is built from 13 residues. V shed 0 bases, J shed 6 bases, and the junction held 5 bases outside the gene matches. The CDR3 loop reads CAWSVRSSGEQYF. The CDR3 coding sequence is TGTGCCTGGAGTGTACGGTCTAGCGGCGAGCAGTACTTC. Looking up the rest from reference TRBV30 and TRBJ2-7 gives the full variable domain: SQTIHQWPATLVQPVGSPLSLECTVEGTSNPNLYWYRQAAGRGLQLLFYSVGIGQISSEVPQNLSASRPQDRQFILSSKKLLLSDSGFYLCAWSVRSSGEQYFGPGTRLTVT.

CDR3 protein: CASSLPTGSNTGELFF. The CDR3 nucleotides are TGTGCCAGCAGCTTACCGACAGGGTCGAACACCGGGGAGCTGTTTTTT. The chain is built from TRBV7-9 and TRBJ2-2; TRBD1 matches at 7 bases. The germline V gene has CDR1 SEHNR and CDR2 FQNEAQ (reference sequence). V lost 2 bases to trimming and J lost 0 bases; unmatched junction nucleotides: 3. The CDR3 runs 16 residues.

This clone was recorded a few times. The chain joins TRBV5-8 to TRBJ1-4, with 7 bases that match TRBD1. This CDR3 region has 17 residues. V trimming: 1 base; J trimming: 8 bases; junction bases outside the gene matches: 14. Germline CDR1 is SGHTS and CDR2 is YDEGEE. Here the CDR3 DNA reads TGTGCCAGCAGCTTGAGGCGGTTGGCGACAGGGAGGGAAAAACTGTTTTTT. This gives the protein CASSLRRLATGREKLFF.

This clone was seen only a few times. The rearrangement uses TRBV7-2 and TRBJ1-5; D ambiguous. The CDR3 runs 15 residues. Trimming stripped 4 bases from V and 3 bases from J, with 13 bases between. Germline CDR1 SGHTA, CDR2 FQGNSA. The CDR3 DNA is TGTGCCAGCAGCTGGACTCCGGGTTCCAATCAGCCCCAGCATTTT. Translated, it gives CASSWTPGSNQPQHF. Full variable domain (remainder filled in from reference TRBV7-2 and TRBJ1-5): GAGVSQSPSNKVTEKGKDVELRCDPISGHTALYWYRQSLGQGLEFLIYFQGNSAPDKSGLPSDRFSAERTGGSVSTLTIQRTQQEDSAVYLCASSWTPGSNQPQHFGDGTRLSIL.

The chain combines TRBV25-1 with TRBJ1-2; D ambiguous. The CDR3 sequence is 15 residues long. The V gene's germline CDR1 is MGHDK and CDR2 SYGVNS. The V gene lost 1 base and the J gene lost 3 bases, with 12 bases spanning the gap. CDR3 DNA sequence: TGTGCCAGCAGTGAATTTGGGGAGAGGGACTATGGCTACACCTTC. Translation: CASSEFGERDYGYTF.

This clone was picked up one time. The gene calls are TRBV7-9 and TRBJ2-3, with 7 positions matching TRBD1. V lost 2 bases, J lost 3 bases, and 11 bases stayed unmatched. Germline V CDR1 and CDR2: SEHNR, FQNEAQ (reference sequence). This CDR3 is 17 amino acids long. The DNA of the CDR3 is TGTGCCAGCAGCTTAATTCGAGCGACAGGGTTGACAGATACGCAGTATTTT. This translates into CASSLIRATGLTDTQYF.